This T cell receptor (beta chain) was found in a study of glioma-infiltrating T cells. Regarding the study as a whole: Gliomas, especially low-grade, showed above-expected tissue-blood divergence; non-neoplastic patients showed below.

In regard to this clonotype: The antigen remains unidentified.

Using RNA template, CDR3s of TCR alpha and beta were amplified with iRepertoire arm-PCR. One-step reverse transcription and amplification started from about 100-400 ng of tissue mRNA or PBMC total RNA. TCRdb independently ran MiXCR on the multiplex PCR reads; one entry per CDR3 protein. Of about 140,000 distinct CDR3 sequences in the sample, roughly 43% are singletons; the top ten hold about 18%. In germline, CDR1 is SGHRS, CDR2 YFSETQ. This CDR3 contains 15 residues. V lost 4 bases and J 2 bases, leaving 15 bases between the germline ends. The specimen sequenced was glioma tissue, nonneoplastic brain tissue, or PBMCs (not recorded which). The receptor's source is a human donor with low-grade glioma or glioblastoma, undergoing nonglioma brain surgery, or in good health (not recorded which). V usage is TRBV5-1 and J usage is TRBJ1-1; weak D call: TRBD1 (5 bases). This CDR3 reads CASSPRDGRNTEAFF. The CDR3 region has the DNA TGCGCCAGCAGCCCGAGGGACGGTCGAAACACTGAAGCTTTCTTT.